The 31 T cell receptor beta chains presented below share a single source sample, sequenced in a study of shared clonotypes between healthy human individuals (TCRdb year 2020). Receptor amplification or capture employed the immunoSEQ multiplex PCR assay. In TCRdb, the immuneACCESS table is reduced to in-frame sequences with V and J assigned. These tables do not hold every clone; where another copy was compared, an unresolved V gene accounts for under half, and the others remain unexplained. A total of some 2,000,000 clones appear in this sample, 95% of them only once. Roughly 0.13% of the sample is held by the ten biggest clonotypes. Sequencing was carried out using naive CD4+ T cells sorted from blood. Sample cell subset or site, as interpreted from the label and publication: CD45RA+ positively selected. These receptors originate from a young man in good health.

The chain employs TRBV18 and TRBJ1-2; a weak D match, TRBD1 (6 bases). The CDR3 has 14 amino acids. The V gene lost 2 bases and the J gene lost 7 bases, with 14 bases spanning the gap. In germline, CDR1 is KGHSH, CDR2 LQKENI. For the CDR3, the DNA is TGTGCCAGCTCACCAAACGGGGCAGGGGTTGGCTACACCTTC. Residues: CASSPNGAGVGYTF.

This chain links TRBV9 with TRBJ2-3, with 10 bases aligning to TRBD1. The CDR3 runs to 16 residues. Germline-derived CDR1 and CDR2 are SGDLS and YYNGEE. V gave up 6 bases and J gave up 2 bases; unmatched junction bases: 9. The CDR3 here is CASTRGDRGHTDTQYF. Written as DNA, the CDR3 is TGTGCCAGCACCCGCGGAGACAGGGGGCACACAGATACGCAGTATTTT.

This CDR3 reads CASSYGQTNTGELFF. CDR3 in DNA: TGTGCCAGCAGTTACGGACAGACGAACACCGGGGAGCTGTTTTTT. The V call is TRBV6-5, the J call TRBJ2-2, with D possibly TRBD1 on 6 matching bases. This CDR3 region has 15 residues. Germline V gene lookup returns CDR1 MNHEY and CDR2 SVGAGI. V was cut by 2 bases and J by 0 bases, with 7 bases left in between.

This clone was counted once. The chain combines TRBV4-1 with TRBJ2-5, with a weak D call TRBD2 (5 bases). The CDR3 extends over 15 amino acids. V lost 0 bases and J lost 5, with 13 bases in between. CDR1 MGHRA and CDR2 YSYEKL come from the germline V gene. The CDR3, as DNA: TGCGCCAGCAGCCAAGAACCTAGCTCCTGGGAGACCCAGTACTTC. Its protein product is CASSQEPSSWETQYF.

The genes are TRBV5-1 and TRBJ1-3; D gene unclear. Trimming shortened V by 0 bases and J by 2 bases, and 15 bases separated the two germline ends. This CDR3 has 17 residues. Germline V CDR1 and CDR2: SGHRS, YFSETQ. The CDR3 loop reads CASSLALAGATGNTIYF. The CDR3 region has the DNA TGCGCCAGCAGCTTGGCTCTAGCAGGAGCTACTGGAAACACCATATATTTT.

Only one count was recorded for this clone. The CDR3, as DNA: TGCGCCAGTGGAGCGGTGAACACCGGGGAGCTGTTTTTT. Protein product: CASGAVNTGELFF. V and J are TRBV5-1 and TRBJ2-2; TRBD2 might be the D (5 bases). V gave up 8 bases and J gave up 1 base, with 9 bases separating them. Germline CDR1 SGHRS, CDR2 YFSETQ. The CDR3 has 13 residues.

This chain links TRBV7-9 with TRBJ2-3, with 10 bases fitting TRBD2. Germline V gene lookup returns CDR1 SEHNR and CDR2 FQNEAQ (reference sequence). The junction had 5 bases not matched to a gene; V was cut back by 1 base and J by 4 bases. The CDR3 runs 16 residues. The CDR3, as DNA: TGTGCCAGCAGCTTAGTACTAGCGGGGAACGCAGATACGCAGTATTTT. Its protein is CASSLVLAGNADTQYF. Filled out from reference TRBV7-9 and TRBJ2-3, the complete variable domain reads DTGVSQNPRHKITKRGQNVTFRCDPISEHNRLYWYRQTLGQGPEFLTYFQNEAQLEKSRLLSDRFSAERPKGSFSTLEIQRTEQGDSAMYLCASSLVLAGNADTQYFGPGTRLTVL.

The chain has TRBV5-1 and TRBJ2-7; TRBD2 aligns across 9 bases. The J segment lost 6 bases and the V segment lost 4 bases, leaving 8 bases of the junction unmatched. Germline V gene data show CDR1 as SGHRS and CDR2 as YFSETQ. This CDR3 region has 14 residues. CDR3 DNA sequence: TGCGCCAGCAGCCCTCTGCGGGAGGGGCGCGAGCAGTACTTC. Its translation: CASSPLREGREQYF.

V is TRBV27 and J is TRBJ1-3, with 8 bases identical to TRBD1. V lost 5 bases and J lost 1; bases outside the gene matches: 4. Germline CDR1 MNHEY, CDR2 SMNVEV (reference sequence). This CDR3 has 15 amino acids. The CDR3 DNA follows: TGTGCCAGCAGTCCGCGGACAGGGTCTGGAAACACCATATATTTT. Amino acids: CASSPRTGSGNTIYF.

This chain joins TRBV4-1 and TRBJ1-2; 8 nucleotides line up with TRBD1. Germline assignment: CDR1 MGHRA and CDR2 YSYEKL. V trimming: 0 bases; J trimming: 4 bases; junction bases outside the gene matches: 10. The CDR3 has 17 residues. The CDR3 DNA sequence: TGCGCCAGCAGCCAAGATGTCGGGACAGGTCTTCTCTATGGCTACACCTTC. This gives the protein CASSQDVGTGLLYGYTF.

In the case of this clone: Other DNA sequences from this sample encode an identical CDR3 as well. The rearrangement joins TRBV5-1 to TRBJ2-7, with D tentatively TRBD1 or TRBD2 (5 bases each). V lost 4 bases and J lost 3, with 11 bases in between. In germline, CDR1 is SGHRS, CDR2 YFSETQ. There are 13 residues in the CDR3. For the CDR3, the DNA is TGCGCCAGCAGCCCACGGGGCAGCTACGAGCAGTACTTC. Amino acids: CASSPRGSYEQYF.

The CDR3 DNA sequence: TGTGCCAGCAGTCCTCGGACAGGTGTGGAGACCCAGTACTTC. As protein: CASSPRTGVETQYF. The gene calls are TRBV27 and TRBJ2-5; 7 bases are a match to TRBD1. CDR3 length equals 14 residues. Germline CDR1 is MNHEY and CDR2 is SMNVEV (reference sequence). The J segment lost 5 bases and the V segment lost 5 bases, leaving 8 bases of the junction unmatched.

In its sample, this clone was seen a few times. This rearrangement joins TRBV2 to TRBJ2-7; D is ambiguous. V lost 3 bases to trimming and J lost 2 bases, with 8 bases between them. The CDR3 consists of 13 residues. CDR1 SNHLY and CDR2 FYNNEI come from the germline V gene. The CDR3, as DNA: TGTGCCAGCAGTGATAGACCGGCCTACGAGCAGTACTTC. Translating it yields CASSDRPAYEQYF.

The count of this clone is one. The V and J genes are TRBV15 and TRBJ2-7, with no clear D. Trimming pared 0 bases from V and 4 bases from J, leaving 13 bases between. The germline V gene encodes CDR1 LNHNV and CDR2 YYDKDF (reference sequence). The CDR3 covers 15 residues. This CDR3 is CATSRDPNRQYEQYF. The CDR3 bases are TGTGCCACCAGCAGAGATCCAAACCGCCAATACGAGCAGTACTTC.

This rearrangement joins TRBV2 to TRBJ1-2; D is ambiguous. The CDR3 is made up of 15 amino acids. From germline, CDR1 is SNHLY and CDR2 FYNNEI. V was clipped by 6 bases and J by 0 bases, with 14 bases between them. The CDR3 DNA reads as TGTGCCAGCAGGGAAACAACCGGGACTAACTATGGCTACACCTTC. It encodes CASRETTGTNYGYTF.

This rearrangement joins TRBV10-1 to TRBJ2-1; either TRBD1 or TRBD2 may fit D (5 bases each). This CDR3 comprises 15 residues. V gave up 2 bases and J gave up 9 bases, with 17 bases separating them. CDR1 WNHNN and CDR2 SYGVQD come from the germline V gene (reference sequence). This CDR3 reads CASSENPGSGSEQFF. Written as DNA, the CDR3 is TGCGCCAGCAGTGAGAATCCGGGATCAGGGAGTGAGCAGTTCTTC.

Worth noting for this clone: Other DNA sequences in this specimen translate into the identical CDR3. V gene TRBV30 combines with J gene TRBJ2-2; tentative D call: TRBD2 (6 bases). The CDR3 contains 14 residues. Germline values: CDR1 GTSNPN, CDR2 SVGIG (reference sequence). V shed 3 bases and J shed 1 base, with 9 bases lying between them. The DNA of the CDR3 is TGTGCCTGGAGCGGGGGAAAGAACACCGGGGAGCTGTTTTTT. It translates to CAWSGGKNTGELFF.

The chain couples TRBV11-2 to TRBJ2-3, with unresolved D. In germline, CDR1 is SGHAT, CDR2 FQNNGV. The CDR3 spans 14 residues. The V end was cut by 5 bases, the J end by 2 bases, with 11 bases between. In DNA form, the CDR3 reads TGTGCCAGCAGCCTGGCACGCAACACAGATACGCAGTATTTT. This gives the protein CASSLARNTDTQYF.

The gene calls are TRBV7-2 and TRBJ1-6; no clear D gene. V shed 3 bases and J shed 10 bases, with 7 bases lying between them. Germline V CDR1 and CDR2: SGHTA, FQGNSA. The CDR3 runs to 12 residues. The CDR3 sequence: CASSFKRSPLHF. DNA for the CDR3: TGTGCCAGCAGCTTCAAGCGATCACCCCTCCACTTT.

The V gene is TRBV6-1, the J gene TRBJ2-2, with 8 bases fitting TRBD1. The germline V gene encodes CDR1 MNHNS and CDR2 SASEGT. The CDR3 is made up of 13 amino acids. V trimming: 6 bases; J trimming: 7 bases; junction bases outside the gene matches: 4. The DNA for the CDR3 is TGTGCCAGCAGCCTACAGGGGGGCGGGGAGCTGTTTTTT. This gives the protein CASSLQGGGELFF.

The J gene is TRBJ2-4, the V gene TRBV27; TRBD2 matches 12 bases. V was clipped by 3 bases and J by 7 bases; unmatched bases: 7. Germline CDR1 is MNHEY and CDR2 is SMNVEV (reference sequence). The CDR3 sequence is 16 residues long. CDR3 sequence (DNA): TGTGCCAGCAGTTTGCTTACTAGCGGGAGGCCCAACATTCAGTACTTC. This encodes CASSLLTSGRPNIQYF.

The chain joins TRBV5-5 to TRBJ2-3, with 10 bases lining up with TRBD2. Per germline, CDR1 SGHKS and CDR2 YYEKEE (reference sequence). With V trimmed by 2 bases and J by 3 bases, 3 bases remained unmatched. This CDR3 contains 15 residues. The CDR3 here is CASSLGAGGTDTQYF. CDR3 DNA: TGTGCCAGCAGCTTAGGAGCGGGGGGGACAGATACGCAGTATTTT.

As regards this clone: The junction departs from germline at one end; a sequencing error may be responsible. The chain combines TRBV7-7 with TRBJ2-7; perhaps D is TRBD1 or TRBD2 (6 bases each). The germline gives CDR1 SSHAT, CDR2 FNYEAQ (reference sequence). There are 14 residues in the CDR3. CDR3 loop: CASSLGGNSYEQYF. The CDR3 DNA reads TGTGCTAGCAGCTTAGGGGGGAACTCCTACGAGCAGTACTTC.

J is TRBJ1-5 and V is TRBV4-1; D uncertain. With 0 bases removed from V and 2 bases from J, the gap between germline ends came to 14 bases. The CDR3 spans 17 residues. From germline, CDR1 is MGHRA and CDR2 YSYEKL. CDR3 sequence (DNA): TGCGCCAGCAGCCAAGAAGGCGCAGGTGGTGGCAATCAGCCCCAGCATTTT. Residues: CASSQEGAGGGNQPQHF.

The J gene is TRBJ2-3, the V gene TRBV7-2; tentative D call: TRBD1 (6 bases). The CDR3 loop spans 15 amino acids. Trimming cost V 1 base and J 8 bases, with 16 bases left between them. CDR1 and CDR2 from the germline V gene are SGHTA and FQGNSA. CDR3 loop: CASSLDPGRGGTQYF. CDR3 in DNA: TGTGCCAGCAGCTTAGATCCAGGGAGAGGGGGTACGCAGTATTTT.

This sequence joins TRBV19 and TRBJ2-3, with TRBD2 identical over 8 bases. This CDR3 has 16 amino acids. Germline V lookup: CDR1 LNHDA, CDR2 SQIVND (reference sequence). V shed 3 bases and J 2 bases; nucleotides not matched to a gene: 7. The CDR3 nucleotides read TGTGCCAGTAGTATTTTCGGTAGCGGGGCCACAGATACGCAGTATTTT. It specifies CASSIFGSGATDTQYF.

The CDR3 here is CASSAAYDYGYTF. The CDR3 DNA is TGTGCCAGCAGTGCGGCCTACGACTATGGCTACACCTTC. This chain uses TRBV6-1 with TRBJ1-2; no reliable D call. V lost 4 bases and J 3 bases, leaving 9 bases between the germline ends. CDR3 size: 13 residues. Germline-derived CDR1 and CDR2 are MNHNS and SASEGT.

This rearrangement joins TRBV5-1 to TRBJ2-3, with no clear D. The CDR3 totals 13 residues. With 2 bases removed from V and 4 bases from J, the gap between germline ends came to 8 bases. Germline V gene lookup returns CDR1 SGHRS and CDR2 YFSETQ. The chain's CDR3 is CASSFSVPDTQYF. CDR3 nucleotides: TGCGCCAGCAGCTTCTCGGTTCCAGATACGCAGTATTTT. Looking up the rest from reference TRBV5-1 and TRBJ2-3 gives the full variable domain: KAGVTQTPRYLIKTRGQQVTLSCSPISGHRSVSWYQQTPGQGLQFLFEYFSETQRNKGNFPGRFSGRQFSNSRSEMNVSTLELGDSALYLCASSFSVPDTQYFGPGTRLTVL.

CDR3 sequence: CASSLYPTGTQSYEQYF. In nucleotides, the CDR3 is TGCGCCAGCAGCTTGTACCCGACCGGGACACAGTCCTACGAGCAGTACTTC. The chain is built from TRBV5-1 and TRBJ2-7, with TRBD1 as a possible D gene (6 bases). The CDR3 covers 17 residues. V lost 1 base, J lost 1 base, and 18 bases lay in between. Germline V gene sequence: CDR1 SGHRS, CDR2 YFSETQ.

The chain recombines TRBV5-6 with TRBJ2-3; 7 bases match TRBD2. The germline gives CDR1 SGHDT, CDR2 YYEEEE. CDR3 length equals 16 residues. Trimming removed 1 base from V and 2 bases from J; junction bases left unmatched: 7. In DNA, the CDR3 is TGTGCCAGCAGCTTGATCGCTAGCGGTCACACAGATACGCAGTATTTT. This translates into CASSLIASGHTDTQYF. Based on the CDR3 plus reference TRBV5-6 and TRBJ2-3, the full variable domain is DAGVTQSPTHLIKTRGQQVTLRCSPKSGHDTVSWYQQALGQGPQFIFQYYEEEERQRGNFPDRFSGHQFPNYSSELNVNALLLGDSALYLCASSLIASGHTDTQYFGPGTRLTVL.

The chain carries TRBV9 and TRBJ2-1; TRBD2 matches at 11 bases. CDR3 length: 16 residues. In germline, CDR1 is SGDLS, CDR2 YYNGEE. With V trimmed by 4 bases and J by 6 bases, 9 bases remained unmatched. The CDR3 nucleotides read TGTGCCAGCAGCTCTCTAGCGGGGGGCGATTTCAATGAGCAGTTCTTC. This gives the protein CASSSLAGGDFNEQFF.